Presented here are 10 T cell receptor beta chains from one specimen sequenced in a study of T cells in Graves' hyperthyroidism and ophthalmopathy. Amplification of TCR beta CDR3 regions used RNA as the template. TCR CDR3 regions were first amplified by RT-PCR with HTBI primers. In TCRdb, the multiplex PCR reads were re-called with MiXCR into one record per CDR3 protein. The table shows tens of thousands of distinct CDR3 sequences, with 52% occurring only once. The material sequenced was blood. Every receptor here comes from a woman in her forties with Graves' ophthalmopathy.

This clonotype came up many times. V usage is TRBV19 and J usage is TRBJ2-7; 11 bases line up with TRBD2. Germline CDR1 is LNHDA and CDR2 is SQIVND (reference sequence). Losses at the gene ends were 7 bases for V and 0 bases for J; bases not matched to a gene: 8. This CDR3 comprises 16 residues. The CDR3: CASTRSGTSGSYEQYF. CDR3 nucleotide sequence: TGTGCCAGTACCAGGTCCGGGACTAGCGGCTCCTACGAGCAGTACTTC.

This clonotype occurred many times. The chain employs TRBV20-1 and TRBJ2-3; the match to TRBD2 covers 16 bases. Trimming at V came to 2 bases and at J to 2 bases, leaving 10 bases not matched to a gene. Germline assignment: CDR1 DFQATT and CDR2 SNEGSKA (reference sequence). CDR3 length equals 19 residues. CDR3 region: CSARHPGTSGRGDTDTQYF. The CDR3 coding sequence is TGCAGTGCTAGACATCCCGGGACTAGCGGGAGGGGAGACACAGATACGCAGTATTTT.

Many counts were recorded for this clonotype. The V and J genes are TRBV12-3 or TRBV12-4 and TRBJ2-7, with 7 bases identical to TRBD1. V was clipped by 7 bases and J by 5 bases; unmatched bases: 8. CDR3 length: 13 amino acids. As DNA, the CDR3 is TGTGCCAGCACCGAGACAGGGAACCACGAGCAGTACTTC. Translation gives CASTETGNHEQYF.

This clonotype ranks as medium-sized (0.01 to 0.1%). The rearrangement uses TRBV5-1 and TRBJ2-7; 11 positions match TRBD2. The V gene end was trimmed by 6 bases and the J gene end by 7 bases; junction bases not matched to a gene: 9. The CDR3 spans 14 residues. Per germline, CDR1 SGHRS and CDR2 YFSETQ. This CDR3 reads CASTTSGTAREQYF. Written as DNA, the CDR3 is TGCGCCAGCACGACTAGCGGGACCGCGAGGGAGCAGTACTTC.

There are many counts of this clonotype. CDR3 region: CASSQDIGRASSYEQYF. CDR3 coding DNA: TGCGCCAGCAGCCAAGATATTGGCAGGGCCAGCTCCTACGAGCAGTACTTC. The chain is built from TRBV4-1 and TRBJ2-7; D is perhaps TRBD1 (5 bases). The CDR3 is 17 amino acids. The V end was cut by 0 bases, the J end by 0 bases, with 15 bases between. The germline gives CDR1 MGHRA, CDR2 YSYEKL.

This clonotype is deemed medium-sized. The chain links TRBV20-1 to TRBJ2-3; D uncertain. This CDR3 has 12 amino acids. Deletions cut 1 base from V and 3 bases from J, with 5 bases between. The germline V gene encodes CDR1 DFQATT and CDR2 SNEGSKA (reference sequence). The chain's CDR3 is CSARVGTDTQYF. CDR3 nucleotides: TGCAGTGCTAGAGTTGGTACAGATACGCAGTATTTT.

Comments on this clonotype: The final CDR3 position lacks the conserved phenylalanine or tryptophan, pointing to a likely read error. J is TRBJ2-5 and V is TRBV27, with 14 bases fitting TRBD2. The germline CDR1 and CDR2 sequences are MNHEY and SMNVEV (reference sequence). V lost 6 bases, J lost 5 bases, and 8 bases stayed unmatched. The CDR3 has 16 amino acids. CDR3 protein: CASRGLAGAPSETQYS. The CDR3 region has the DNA TGTGCCAGCAGGGGACTAGCGGGAGCCCCGAGTGAGACCCAGTACTCC.

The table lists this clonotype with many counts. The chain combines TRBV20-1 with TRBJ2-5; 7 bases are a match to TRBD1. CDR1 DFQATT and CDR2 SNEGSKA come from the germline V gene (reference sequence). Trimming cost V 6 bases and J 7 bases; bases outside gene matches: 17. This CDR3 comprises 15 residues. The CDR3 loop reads CSAISDRENRGTQYF. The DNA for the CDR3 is TGCAGTGCCATTTCAGACAGGGAAAACCGCGGGACCCAGTACTTC.

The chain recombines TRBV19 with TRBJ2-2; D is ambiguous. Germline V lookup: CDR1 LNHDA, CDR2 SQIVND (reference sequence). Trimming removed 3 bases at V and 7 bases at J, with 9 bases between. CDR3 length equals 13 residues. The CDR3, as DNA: TGTGCCAGTAGTATTGCGGCTAGCGGGGAGCTGTTTTTT. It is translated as CASSIAASGELFF.

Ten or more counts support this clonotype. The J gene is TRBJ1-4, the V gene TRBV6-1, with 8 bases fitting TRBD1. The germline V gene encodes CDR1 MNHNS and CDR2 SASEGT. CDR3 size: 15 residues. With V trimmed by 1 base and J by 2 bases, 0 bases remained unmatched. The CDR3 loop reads CASSEGTGTNEKLFF. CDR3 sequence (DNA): TGTGCCAGCAGTGAAGGGACAGGGACTAATGAAAAACTGTTTTTT.